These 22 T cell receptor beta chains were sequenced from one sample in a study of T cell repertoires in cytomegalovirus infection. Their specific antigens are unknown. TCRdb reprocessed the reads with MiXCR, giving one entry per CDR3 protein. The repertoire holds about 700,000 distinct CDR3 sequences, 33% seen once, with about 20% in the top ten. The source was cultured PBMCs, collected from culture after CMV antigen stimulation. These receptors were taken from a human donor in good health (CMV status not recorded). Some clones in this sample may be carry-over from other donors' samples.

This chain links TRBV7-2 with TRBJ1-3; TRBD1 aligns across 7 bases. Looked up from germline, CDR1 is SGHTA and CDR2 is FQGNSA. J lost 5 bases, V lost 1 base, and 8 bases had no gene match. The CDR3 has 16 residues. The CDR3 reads CASSLGPGGNRNTIYF. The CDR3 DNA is TGTGCCAGCAGCTTAGGGCCAGGGGGGAACAGAAACACCATATATTTT.

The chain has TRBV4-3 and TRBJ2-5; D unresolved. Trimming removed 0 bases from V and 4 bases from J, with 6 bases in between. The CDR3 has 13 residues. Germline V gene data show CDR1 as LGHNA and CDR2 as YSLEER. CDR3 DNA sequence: TGCGCCAGCAGCCAAGATCACGGAGAGACCCAGTACTTC. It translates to CASSQDHGETQYF.

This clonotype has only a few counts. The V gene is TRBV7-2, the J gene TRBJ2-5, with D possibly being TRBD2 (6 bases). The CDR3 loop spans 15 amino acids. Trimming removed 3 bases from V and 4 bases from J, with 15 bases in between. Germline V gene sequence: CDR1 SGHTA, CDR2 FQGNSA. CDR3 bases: TGTGCCAGCAGCTTTCTCGGGTCAGCGGGAGAGACCCAGTACTTC. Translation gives CASSFLGSAGETQYF.

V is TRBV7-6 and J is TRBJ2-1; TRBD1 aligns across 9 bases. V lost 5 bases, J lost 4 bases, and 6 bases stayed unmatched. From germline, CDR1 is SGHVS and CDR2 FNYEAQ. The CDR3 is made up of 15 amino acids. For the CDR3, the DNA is TGTGCCAGCAGCCACAGACAGGGGGGATACAATGAGCAGTTCTTC. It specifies CASSHRQGGYNEQFF.

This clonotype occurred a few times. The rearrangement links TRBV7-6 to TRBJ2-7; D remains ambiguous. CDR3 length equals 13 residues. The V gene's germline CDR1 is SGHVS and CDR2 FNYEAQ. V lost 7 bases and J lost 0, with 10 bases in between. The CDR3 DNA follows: TGTGCCAGCACCCCCCGGTCCTCCTACGAGCAGTACTTC. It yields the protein CASTPRSSYEQYF. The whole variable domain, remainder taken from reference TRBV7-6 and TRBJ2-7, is GAGVSQSPRYKVTKRGQDVALRCDPISGHVSLYWYRQALGQGPEFLTYFNYEAQQDKSGLPNDRFSAERPEGSISTLTIQRTEQRDSAMYRCASTPRSSYEQYFGPGTRLTVT.

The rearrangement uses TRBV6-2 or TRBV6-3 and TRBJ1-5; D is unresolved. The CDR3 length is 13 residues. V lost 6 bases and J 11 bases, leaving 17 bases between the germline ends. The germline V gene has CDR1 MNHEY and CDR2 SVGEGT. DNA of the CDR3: TGTGCCAGCAGCCCTACCTTGTTCCTGACCCAGCATTTT. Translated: CASSPTLFLTQHF.

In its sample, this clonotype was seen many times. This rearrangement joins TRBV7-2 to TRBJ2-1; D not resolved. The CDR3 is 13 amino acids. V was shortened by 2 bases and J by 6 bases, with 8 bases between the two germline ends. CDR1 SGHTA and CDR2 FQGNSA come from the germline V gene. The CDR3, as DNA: TGTGCCAGCAGCTTATCGGGCACCAATGAGCAGTTCTTC. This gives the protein CASSLSGTNEQFF.

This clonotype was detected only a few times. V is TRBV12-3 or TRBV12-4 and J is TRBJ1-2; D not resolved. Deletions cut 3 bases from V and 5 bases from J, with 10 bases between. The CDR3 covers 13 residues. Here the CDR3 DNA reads TGTGCCAGCAGTTTTGGGATACCTTATGGCTACACCTTC. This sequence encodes CASSFGIPYGYTF.

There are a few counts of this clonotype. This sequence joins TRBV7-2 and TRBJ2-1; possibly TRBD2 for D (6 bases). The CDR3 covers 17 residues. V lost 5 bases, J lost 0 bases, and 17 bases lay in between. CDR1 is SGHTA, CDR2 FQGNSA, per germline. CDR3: CASSRYRAGSSYNEQFF. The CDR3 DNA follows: TGTGCCAGCAGCCGTTACAGAGCGGGTAGCTCCTACAATGAGCAGTTCTTC.

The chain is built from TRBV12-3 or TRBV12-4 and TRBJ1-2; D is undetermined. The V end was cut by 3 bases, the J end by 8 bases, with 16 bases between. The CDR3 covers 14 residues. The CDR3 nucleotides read TGTGCCAGCAGTTTCCGCCCCATGGGCGGGGGCTACACCTTC. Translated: CASSFRPMGGGYTF.

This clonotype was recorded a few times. DNA for the CDR3: TGTGCCAGCTCACCCCCCTCTCTTGGGACAGATACGCAGTATTTT. Amino acid sequence: CASSPPSLGTDTQYF. The chain links TRBV18 to TRBJ2-3; D ambiguous. In germline, CDR1 is KGHSH, CDR2 LQKENI. The V end was cut by 3 bases, the J end by 3 bases, with 13 bases between. The CDR3 is 15 amino acids.

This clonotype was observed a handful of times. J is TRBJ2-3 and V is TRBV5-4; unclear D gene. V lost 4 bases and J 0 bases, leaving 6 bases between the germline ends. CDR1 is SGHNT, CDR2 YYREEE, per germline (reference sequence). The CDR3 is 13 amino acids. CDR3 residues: CASSATSTDTQYF. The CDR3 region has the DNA TGTGCCAGCAGCGCTACCAGCACAGATACGCAGTATTTT.

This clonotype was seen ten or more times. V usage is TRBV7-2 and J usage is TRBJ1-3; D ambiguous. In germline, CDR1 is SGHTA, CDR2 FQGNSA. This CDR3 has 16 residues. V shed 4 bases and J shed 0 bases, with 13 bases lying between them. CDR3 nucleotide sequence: TGTGCCAGCAGCTCCGTGATCGGTAGCTCTGGAAACACCATATATTTT. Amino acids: CASSSVIGSSGNTIYF. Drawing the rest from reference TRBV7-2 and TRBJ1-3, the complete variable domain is GAGVSQSPSNKVTEKGKDVELRCDPISGHTALYWYRQSLGQGLEFLIYFQGNSAPDKSGLPSDRFSAERTGGSVSTLTIQRTQQEDSAVYLCASSSVIGSSGNTIYFGEGSWLTVV.

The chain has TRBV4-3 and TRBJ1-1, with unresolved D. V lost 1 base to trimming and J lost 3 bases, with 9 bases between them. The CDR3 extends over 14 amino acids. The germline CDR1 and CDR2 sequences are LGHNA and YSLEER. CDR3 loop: CASSQGFRDTEAFF. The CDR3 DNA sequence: TGCGCCAGCAGCCAAGGCTTTCGGGACACTGAAGCTTTCTTT.

CDR3 DNA sequence: TGTGCCAGCAGCTTAGGGGATGACAGGGCCTACGAGCAGTACTTC. Amino acids: CASSLGDDRAYEQYF. The V gene is TRBV7-9, the J gene TRBJ2-7; 7 bases match TRBD1. V was clipped by 1 base and J by 2 bases; unmatched bases: 5. This CDR3 is 15 amino acids long. Germline lookup yields CDR1 SEHNR and CDR2 FQNEAQ (reference sequence).

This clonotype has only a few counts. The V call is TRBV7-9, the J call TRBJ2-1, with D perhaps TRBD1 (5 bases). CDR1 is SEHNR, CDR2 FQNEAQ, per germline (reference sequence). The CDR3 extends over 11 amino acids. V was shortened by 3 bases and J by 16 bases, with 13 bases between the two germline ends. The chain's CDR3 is CASSLGSQGFF. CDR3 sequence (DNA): TGTGCCAGCAGCTTGGGGTCCCAGGGATTCTTC.

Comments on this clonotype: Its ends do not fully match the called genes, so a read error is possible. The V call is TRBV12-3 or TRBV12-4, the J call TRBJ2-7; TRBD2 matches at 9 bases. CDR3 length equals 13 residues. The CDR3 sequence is CASSNPGAGGPHF. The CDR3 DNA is TGTGCCAGCAGCAACCCTGGGGCGGGAGGGCCCCACTTC.

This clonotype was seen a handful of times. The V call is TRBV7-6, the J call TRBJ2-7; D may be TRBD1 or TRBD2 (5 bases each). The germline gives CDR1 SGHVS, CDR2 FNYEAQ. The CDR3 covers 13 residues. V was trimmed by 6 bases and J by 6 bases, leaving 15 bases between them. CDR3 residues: CASSGTDGREQYF. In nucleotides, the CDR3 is TGTGCCAGCAGTGGGACCGACGGGCGCGAGCAGTACTTC.

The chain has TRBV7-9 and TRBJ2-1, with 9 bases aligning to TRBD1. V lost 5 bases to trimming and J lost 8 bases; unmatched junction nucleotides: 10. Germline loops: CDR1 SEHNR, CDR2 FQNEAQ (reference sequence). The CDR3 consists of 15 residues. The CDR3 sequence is CASSLTGGWGDEQFF. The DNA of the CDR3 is TGTGCCAGCAGCCTGACAGGGGGTTGGGGAGATGAGCAGTTCTTC.

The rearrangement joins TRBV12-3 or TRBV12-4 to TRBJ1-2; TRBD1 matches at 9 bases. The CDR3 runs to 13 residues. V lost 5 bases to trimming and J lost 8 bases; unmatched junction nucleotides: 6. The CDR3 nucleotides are TGTGCCAGCAGTCACGACAGGGGGGACGGCTACACCTTC. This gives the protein CASSHDRGDGYTF.

The CDR3 nucleotides are TGTGCCAACAAGCCGGCGGGGGGACTTGGAAACACCATATATTTT. This codes for CANKPAGGLGNTIYF. The V call is TRBV6-5, the J call TRBJ1-3; TRBD1 is a possible D gene (5 bases). CDR1 and CDR2 from the germline V gene are MNHEY and SVGAGI. This CDR3 region has 15 residues. The ends were cut back, 10 bases at V and 3 bases at J, with 19 bases in the middle.

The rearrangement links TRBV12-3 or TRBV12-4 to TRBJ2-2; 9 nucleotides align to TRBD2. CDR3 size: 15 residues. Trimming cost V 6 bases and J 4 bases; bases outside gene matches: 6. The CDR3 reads CASSQGLASTGELFF. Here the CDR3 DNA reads TGTGCCAGCAGCCAGGGACTAGCAAGCACCGGGGAGCTGTTTTTT.